One and the same sample provided the 27 T cell receptor beta chains below, sequenced in a study of cytomegalovirus exposure and HLA in healthy donors. PCR was performed using 60 Vbeta and 13 Jbeta primers. Produced via immunoSEQ multiplex PCR; TCRdb's table is partial and in-frame only. This sample carries about 93,000 clones, roughly four fifths of them seen once, and the ten largest clones take 0.57%. Sample: PBMCs. The receptors come from a man aged 25-45 years in good health and CMV-seronegative.

This rearrangement joins TRBV9 to TRBJ1-2, with 10 positions matching TRBD1. V dropped 2 bases and J dropped 4; count of bases not matched to a gene: 8. CDR1 is SGDLS and CDR2 is YYNGEE in the germline V gene. This CDR3 spans 16 amino acids. The CDR3 DNA reads TGTGCCAGCAGCGTTAGTCGGGACAGGGGCAGCTATGGCTACACCTTC. Translating it yields CASSVSRDRGSYGYTF.

V gene TRBV7-3 combines with J gene TRBJ2-5, with 12 positions matching TRBD2. Trimming at V came to 2 bases and at J to 5 bases, leaving 3 bases not matched to a gene. CDR1 is SGHTA, CDR2 FQGTGA, per germline. The CDR3 sequence is 15 residues long. The CDR3 DNA is TGTGCCAGCAGCTTACTAGCGGGAGGGTTGGAGACCCAGTACTTC. Encoded protein: CASSLLAGGLETQYF.

The chain is built from TRBV29-1 and TRBJ1-2; 11 nucleotides match TRBD1. Germline CDR1 and CDR2: SQVTM and ANQGSEA. Trimming at V came to 6 bases and at J to 3 bases, leaving 9 bases not matched to a gene. This CDR3 is built from 15 residues. The CDR3 region has the DNA TGCAGCGTCTACTCGGGACAGGGGGTCGACTATGGCTACACCTTC. Translated, it gives CSVYSGQGVDYGYTF.

The V gene is TRBV10-2, the J gene TRBJ2-5; 9 bases fit TRBD1. Per the germline V gene, CDR1 is WSHSY and CDR2 is SAAADI. J gave up 3 bases and V 6 bases, and 8 bases lay outside the gene matches. CDR3 length: 15 amino acids. The CDR3 DNA sequence: TGCGCCAGCAGAACCGGACAGGGGCGGGAAGAGACCCAGTACTTC. This gives the protein CASRTGQGREETQYF.

In its sample, this clone was seen a few times. The chain is built from TRBV19 and TRBJ1-6; TRBD1 aligns across 10 bases. This CDR3 has 15 residues. Germline CDR1 and CDR2: LNHDA and SQIVND (reference sequence). Losses at the gene ends were 1 base for V and 11 bases for J; bases not matched to a gene: 5. For the CDR3, the DNA is TGTGCCAGTAGTATAGGGACAGGGGGTTACGCACCCCTCCACTTT. Its translation is CASSIGTGGYAPLHF.

The chain uses TRBV4-1 and TRBJ2-3; D not certain. V dropped 0 bases and J dropped 4 bases, with 5 bases sitting between them. This CDR3 is built from 13 residues. Germline CDR1 MGHRA, CDR2 YSYEKL. In DNA, the CDR3 is TGCGCCAGCAGCCAAGATGCGGCAGATACGCAGTATTTT. Translated, it gives CASSQDAADTQYF.

The gene calls are TRBV18 and TRBJ2-2; 10 bases match TRBD1. The CDR3 runs to 18 residues. V dropped 3 bases and J dropped 4; count of bases not matched to a gene: 11. Germline assignment: CDR1 KGHSH and CDR2 LQKENI. In DNA form, the CDR3 reads TGTGCCAGCTCACCCGGGACAGGGGTCTCGCTAATCACCGGGGAGCTGTTTTTT. This sequence encodes CASSPGTGVSLITGELFF.

The genes are TRBV5-4 and TRBJ1-1; D is perhaps TRBD1 (6 bases). Germline-derived CDR1 and CDR2 are SGHNT and YYREEE (reference sequence). The CDR3 is made up of 16 amino acids. The V end was cut by 4 bases, the J end by 1 base, with 17 bases between. The CDR3 DNA follows: TGTGCCAGCAGCATTACGACAGGAAACAGGAACACTGAAGCTTTCTTT. This sequence encodes CASSITTGNRNTEAFF.

The CDR3: CASSPDPRANYGYTF. In DNA, the CDR3 is TGTGCCAGCAGCCCCGACCCCAGGGCTAACTATGGCTACACCTTC. The V call is TRBV7-8, the J call TRBJ1-2, with a weak D call TRBD1 (5 bases). This CDR3 spans 15 amino acids. CDR1 is SGHVS, CDR2 FQNEAQ, per germline. Trimming cost V 5 bases and J 0 bases, with 13 bases left between them.

This clone was picked up a small number of times. This chain uses TRBV6-1 with TRBJ1-5; D may be TRBD1 (5 bases). Trimming shortened V by 6 bases and J by 6 bases, and 18 bases separated the two germline ends. The CDR3 has 15 residues. Germline V gives CDR1 MNHNS, CDR2 SASEGT. CDR3 nucleotide sequence: TGTGCCAGCAGCAAAGCAGGGATGTTCGGTCAGCCCCAGCATTTT. Translating gives CASSKAGMFGQPQHF.

V and J are TRBV10-1 and TRBJ2-3, with a tentative D call TRBD1 (7 bases). Per the germline V gene, CDR1 is WNHNN and CDR2 is SYGVQD (reference sequence). The CDR3 is 14 amino acids. Trimming took off 3 bases at V and 4 bases at J, with 11 bases between the two ends. The CDR3 bases are TGCGCCAGCAGTGACAGGGGGGAGTCAGATACGCAGTATTTT. It translates to CASSDRGESDTQYF.

As to this clone: The sample carries other DNA sequences with the same CDR3. The V and J genes are TRBV11-3 and TRBJ2-2; 12 bases align to TRBD2. The trim removed 5 bases at V and 1 base at J, leaving 2 bases unmatched. Germline V lookup: CDR1 SGHNT, CDR2 YENEEA. This CDR3 spans 16 amino acids. CDR3 nucleotides: TGTGCCAGCAGCCCGGGACTAGCGGGGAACACCGGGGAGCTGTTTTTT. Encoded protein: CASSPGLAGNTGELFF. Together with reference TRBV11-3 and TRBJ2-2, the CDR3 gives the full variable domain: EAGVVQSPRYKIIEKKQPVAFWCNPISGHNTLYWYLQNLGQGPELLIRYENEEAVDDSQLPKDRFSAERLKGVDSTLKIQPAELGDSAVYLCASSPGLAGNTGELFFGEGSRLTVL.

The rearrangement links TRBV7-2 to TRBJ2-7, with TRBD2 as a possible D gene (5 bases). Germline CDR1 and CDR2: SGHTA and FQGNSA. The CDR3 is 16 amino acids. V was cut by 4 bases and J by 0 bases, with 16 bases left in between. The CDR3 loop is CASSSKGGGSSYEQYF. The CDR3 DNA follows: TGTGCCAGCAGCTCGAAGGGCGGTGGGAGCTCCTACGAGCAGTACTTC. The full variable domain, completed using reference TRBV7-2 and TRBJ2-7, is GAGVSQSPSNKVTEKGKDVELRCDPISGHTALYWYRQSLGQGLEFLIYFQGNSAPDKSGLPSDRFSAERTGGSVSTLTIQRTQQEDSAVYLCASSSKGGGSSYEQYFGPGTRLTVT.

The chain couples TRBV9 to TRBJ2-3; weak D call: TRBD1 (6 bases). Germline CDR1 is SGDLS and CDR2 is YYNGEE. The length of the CDR3 is 17 residues. With 4 bases removed from V and 0 bases from J, the gap between germline ends came to 18 bases. In nucleotides, the CDR3 is TGTGCCAGCAGCCCTCAGACAGGACGTTTTAGCACAGATACGCAGTATTTT. Protein sequence: CASSPQTGRFSTDTQYF. Together with reference TRBV9 and TRBJ2-3, the CDR3 gives the full variable domain: DSGVTQTPKHLITATGQRVTLRCSPRSGDLSVYWYQQSLDQGLQFLIQYYNGEERAKGNILERFSAQQFPDLHSELNLSSLELGDSALYFCASSPQTGRFSTDTQYFGPGTRLTVL.

The J gene is TRBJ2-3, the V gene TRBV19, with TRBD2 identical over 8 bases. The CDR3 spans 12 residues. V lost 6 bases, J lost 11 bases, and 7 bases stayed unmatched. Germline assignment: CDR1 LNHDA and CDR2 SQIVND (reference sequence). The CDR3 bases are TGTGCCAGTAGCGACGGACTAGCCATGCAGTATTTT. It codes for CASSDGLAMQYF.

The rearrangement uses TRBV6-6 and TRBJ1-1; D is ambiguous. The CDR3 totals 14 residues. Per germline, CDR1 MNHNY and CDR2 SVGAGI (reference sequence). V was cut by 0 bases and J by 5 bases, with 10 bases left in between. The DNA of the CDR3 is TGTGCCAGCAGTTACTCGTGGGGAGGTACTGAAGCTTTCTTT. It translates to CASSYSWGGTEAFF.

The count of this clone is one. V gene TRBV7-2 combines with J gene TRBJ2-7; 8 bases map to TRBD2. The CDR3 is 14 residues long. V dropped 5 bases and J dropped 6; count of bases not matched to a gene: 9. Germline V gives CDR1 SGHTA, CDR2 FQGNSA. The CDR3 DNA reads TGTGCCAGCAGCCACGGGGGGGCCCGCCGCGAGCAGTACTTC. Amino acid sequence: CASSHGGARREQYF.

In its sample, this clone was seen once. The chain combines TRBV29-1 with TRBJ1-2; 9 bases are shared with TRBD1. The germline V gene has CDR1 SQVTM and CDR2 ANQGSEA. The CDR3 loop spans 14 amino acids. V gave up 6 bases and J gave up 3 bases; unmatched junction bases: 8. CDR3 sequence reads: CSVGPDRGDYGYTF. The CDR3, as DNA: TGCAGCGTAGGACCGGACAGGGGTGACTATGGCTACACCTTC.

The rearrangement links TRBV28 to TRBJ1-1; D ambiguous. Trimming took off 4 bases at V and 4 bases at J, with 13 bases between the two ends. The CDR3 totals 14 residues. Germline CDR1 and CDR2: MDHEN and SYDVKM. CDR3 in DNA: TGTGCCAGCAGTTGGGCCTCCGGGAGCACTGAAGCTTTCTTT. It specifies CASSWASGSTEAFF.

The rearrangement uses TRBV11-3 and TRBJ2-1; 10 positions match TRBD2. Trimming took 5 bases from V and 4 from J; bases not matched to a gene: 5. The CDR3 extends over 15 amino acids. Looked up from germline, CDR1 is SGHNT and CDR2 is YENEEA. CDR3 bases: TGTGCCAGCAGCCAAAGGACTAGCGGATACAATGAGCAGTTCTTC. Translated, it gives CASSQRTSGYNEQFF.

This rearrangement joins TRBV20-1 to TRBJ2-7; D is unresolved. Germline assignment: CDR1 DFQATT and CDR2 SNEGSKA (reference sequence). The CDR3 consists of 9 residues. The CDR3 here is CSLAEEQYV. The DNA for the CDR3 is TGCAGCTTGGCGGAGGAGCAGTACGTC.

This clone has just a few counts. The chain links TRBV2 to TRBJ2-1; the D gene is possibly TRBD2 (5 bases). V dropped 6 bases and J dropped 9 bases, with 12 bases sitting between them. Per germline, CDR1 SNHLY and CDR2 FYNNEI. The CDR3 runs 12 residues. The CDR3 DNA follows: TGTGCCAGCAGGGGGTCGGGGTCTGAGCAGTTCTTC. Encoded protein: CASRGSGSEQFF.

This clone appeared once. The CDR3 DNA reads as TGTGCCATCAGGGGGTCCGAGGGAGGCGGAGATTATGGCTACACCTTC. Amino acids: CAIRGSEGGGDYGYTF. The chain carries TRBV10-3 and TRBJ1-2; D uncertain. Trimming took 6 bases from V and 5 from J, leaving 22 bases between them. CDR1 is ENHRY and CDR2 is SYGVKD in the germline V gene. The CDR3 length is 16 residues.

The chain is built from TRBV5-1 and TRBJ2-1; D unresolved. The V gene lost 3 bases and the J gene lost 1 base, with 11 bases spanning the gap. The length of the CDR3 is 15 residues. Germline assignment: CDR1 SGHRS and CDR2 YFSETQ. The CDR3 reads CASSSPSPSYNEQFF. Written as DNA, the CDR3 is TGCGCCAGCAGCTCGCCTAGTCCGTCCTACAATGAGCAGTTCTTC.

This chain joins TRBV11-3 and TRBJ2-5; 9 bases agree with TRBD1. Germline loops: CDR1 SGHNT, CDR2 YENEEA. The CDR3 totals 16 residues. Germline trimming cut 5 bases from V and 5 bases from J; bases unmatched to any gene: 12. This chain's CDR3 is CASSTHDRGVMETQYF. The CDR3 bases are TGTGCCAGCAGCACCCACGACAGGGGGGTTATGGAGACCCAGTACTTC.

V usage is TRBV7-6 and J usage is TRBJ2-1, with D maybe TRBD1 (6 bases). V was trimmed by 4 bases and J by 10 bases, leaving 14 bases between them. The CDR3 consists of 13 residues. Germline lookup yields CDR1 SGHVS and CDR2 FNYEAQ. The CDR3 spells CASSSNRAREQFF. The CDR3, as DNA: TGTGCCAGCAGCTCTAACAGGGCGCGGGAGCAGTTCTTC.

The chain uses TRBV13 and TRBJ1-1; 8 bases map to TRBD1. With 0 bases clipped from V and 5 bases from J, the junction kept 5 bases outside the gene matches. The CDR3 loop spans 15 amino acids. CDR1 is PRHDT and CDR2 is FYEKMQ in the germline V gene (reference sequence). The CDR3 loop is CASSLGGQGRTEAFF. In DNA form, the CDR3 reads TGTGCCAGCAGCTTAGGCGGACAGGGTAGGACTGAAGCTTTCTTT.